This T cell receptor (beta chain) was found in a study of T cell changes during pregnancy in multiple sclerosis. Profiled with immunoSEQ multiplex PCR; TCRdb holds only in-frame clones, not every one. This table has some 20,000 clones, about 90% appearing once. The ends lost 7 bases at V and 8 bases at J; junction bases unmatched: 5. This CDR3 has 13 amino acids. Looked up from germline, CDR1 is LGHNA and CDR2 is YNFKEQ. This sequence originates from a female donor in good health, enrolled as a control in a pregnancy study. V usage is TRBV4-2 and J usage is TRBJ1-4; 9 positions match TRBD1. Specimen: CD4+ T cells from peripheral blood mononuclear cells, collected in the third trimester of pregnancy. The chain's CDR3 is CASNLQGAEKLFF. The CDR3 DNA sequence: TGTGCCAGCAACCTACAGGGGGCGGAAAAACTGTTTTTT.